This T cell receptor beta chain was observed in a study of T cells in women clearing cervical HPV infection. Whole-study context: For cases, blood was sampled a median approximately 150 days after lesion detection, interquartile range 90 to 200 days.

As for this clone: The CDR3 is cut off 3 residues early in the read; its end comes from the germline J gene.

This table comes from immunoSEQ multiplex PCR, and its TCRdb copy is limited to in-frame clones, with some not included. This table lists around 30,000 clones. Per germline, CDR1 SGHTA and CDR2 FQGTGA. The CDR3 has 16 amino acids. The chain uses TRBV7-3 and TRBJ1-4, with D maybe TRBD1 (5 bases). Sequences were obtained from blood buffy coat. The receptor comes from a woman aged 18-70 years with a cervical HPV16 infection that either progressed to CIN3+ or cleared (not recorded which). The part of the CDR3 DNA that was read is TGTGCCAGCAGCTTAAGGGTAGGGGACTATAATTCACCA. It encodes CASSLRVGDYNSP. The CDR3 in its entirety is CASSLRVGDYNSPLFF. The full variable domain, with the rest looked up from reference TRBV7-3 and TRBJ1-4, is GAGVSQTPSNKVTEKGKYVELRCDPISGHTALYWYRQSLGQGPEFLIYFQGTGAADDSGLPNDRFFAVRPEGSVSTLKIQRTERGDSAVYLCASSLRVGDYNSPLFFGSGTQLSVL.